Below are 17 T cell receptor beta chains sequenced from a single sample in a study of T-cell reconstitution after alpha-beta-depleted transplantation in children. For TCRbeta, the library was prepared with unique molecular identifiers. TCRdb reprocessed the PCR reads with MiXCR, giving one entry per CDR3 protein. This table has fewer than 700,000 distinct CDR3 sequences, around 13% appearing once. Sequenced material: PBMCs, mostly from graft donor cells, taken 360 days after TCRalphabeta/CD19-depleted stem cell transplant. Source of these receptors: a male patient younger than 18 who had a stem cell transplant for acute myeloid leukemia, so the T cells may come from the graft donor.

The chain uses TRBV7-6 and TRBJ2-7; 7 nucleotides align to TRBD2. CDR1 and CDR2 from the germline V gene are SGHVS and FNYEAQ. V was clipped by 1 base and J by 2 bases; unmatched bases: 8. The CDR3 is made up of 16 amino acids. CDR3 sequence (DNA): TGTGCCAGCAGCTTAGATCTAGGACTAGAGACCTACGAGCAGTACTTC. This gives the protein CASSLDLGLETYEQYF.

The chain links TRBV5-1 to TRBJ2-7, with D perhaps matching TRBD1 or TRBD2 (5 bases each). V gave up 0 bases and J gave up 7 bases, with 14 bases separating them. Germline CDR1 SGHRS, CDR2 YFSETQ. The CDR3 contains 14 residues. The CDR3 here is CASSLGQHTGEQYF. DNA for the CDR3: TGCGCCAGCAGCTTGGGACAGCATACGGGGGAGCAGTACTTC.

The sample holds a few counts of this clonotype. The V call is TRBV21-1, the J call TRBJ2-1; the tabulated D call, TRBD2, remains unverified against the DNA. TRBV21-1 is a listed pseudogene. This CDR3 spans 17 amino acids. This CDR3 reads CASSKRWTRGRCNEQFF. Here the CDR3 DNA reads TGTGCCAGCAGCAAAAGGTGGACTAGGGGAAGATGCAATGAGCAGTTCTTC.

A word on this clonotype: Just one base apart from a much larger clone, this may be a read error. The gene calls are TRBV15 and TRBJ2-4; a possible D gene is TRBD1 (5 bases). The length of the CDR3 is 17 residues. Germline V lookup: CDR1 LNHNV, CDR2 YYDKDF (reference sequence). Written as DNA, the CDR3 is TGTGCCACCAGACCAAAGACCAGGGCCGTAAGGGGAAACATTCAGTGCTTC. It encodes CATRPKTRAVRGNIQCF.

This clonotype turned up a few times. The gene calls are TRBV5-4 and TRBJ2-4; 14 positions agree with TRBD2. CDR3 length: 16 residues. Germline-derived CDR1 and CDR2 are SGHNT and YYREEE (reference sequence). After removal of 4 bases from V and 7 bases from J, the junction contained 7 bases not matched to a gene. CDR3 loop: CASSAGLAGDLNIQYF. The CDR3 bases are TGTGCCAGCAGCGCGGGACTAGCGGGAGATTTGAACATTCAGTACTTC.

J is TRBJ2-5 and V is TRBV29-1, with D unclear. There are 16 residues in the CDR3. Germline CDR1 is SQVTM and CDR2 is ANQGSEA. V was pared by 2 bases and J by 6 bases, with 22 bases between. The CDR3 bases are TGCAGCGTTGAACGTGGAAGTCCAATCCTCTCGCAGACCCAGTACTTC. Protein sequence: CSVERGSPILSQTQYF.

The rearrangement uses TRBV2 and TRBJ2-7, with TRBD2 matching 7 bases. The CDR3 is made up of 14 amino acids. Germline lookup yields CDR1 SNHLY and CDR2 FYNNEI. V was clipped by 7 bases and J by 3 bases; unmatched bases: 9. This CDR3 is CASNPLALGYEQYF. CDR3 nucleotide sequence: TGTGCCAGCAACCCACTAGCGTTAGGCTACGAGCAGTACTTC.

The J gene is TRBJ2-5, the V gene TRBV10-3; TRBD2 is a possible D gene (6 bases). Per the germline V gene, CDR1 is ENHRY and CDR2 is SYGVKD. The CDR3 is 16 residues long. The V end was cut by 2 bases, the J end by 2 bases, with 15 bases between. The CDR3 DNA sequence: TGTGCCATCAGTGAGCTACTTCAGGGACTTCAAGAGACCCAGTACTTC. It specifies CAISELLQGLQETQYF.

This chain joins TRBV7-9 and TRBJ2-7; 10 bases fit TRBD2. The CDR3 spans 14 residues. The germline CDR1 and CDR2 sequences are SEHNR and FQNEAQ (reference sequence). Trimming at V came to 1 base and at J to 5 bases, leaving 2 bases not matched to a gene. The CDR3 DNA reads as TGTGCCAGCAGCTTAGGACTAGCGGGCCACGAGCAGTACTTC. Amino acid sequence: CASSLGLAGHEQYF.

The rearrangement joins TRBV7-9 to TRBJ2-1; unclear D gene. With 3 bases removed from V and 4 bases from J, the gap between germline ends came to 7 bases. The CDR3 is 13 residues long. Germline assignment: CDR1 SEHNR and CDR2 FQNEAQ (reference sequence). This chain's CDR3 is CASSFLVYNEQFF. In DNA, the CDR3 is TGTGCCAGCAGCTTCCTAGTTTACAATGAGCAGTTCTTC.

This clonotype showed up just a few times. The chain uses TRBV20-1 and TRBJ2-7; D is undetermined. V lost 0 bases to trimming and J lost 6 bases, with 9 bases between them. This CDR3 is built from 12 residues. From germline, CDR1 is DFQATT and CDR2 SNEGSKA (reference sequence). The CDR3 DNA sequence: TGCAGTGCTAGAGAACCGGGTTTCGAGCAGTACTTC. This encodes CSAREPGFEQYF.

This clonotype was counted a few times. The chain combines TRBV10-3 with TRBJ2-7, with D unclear. There are 14 residues in the CDR3. CDR1 is ENHRY, CDR2 SYGVKD, per germline. V gave up 4 bases and J gave up 1 base, with 11 bases separating them. The CDR3 sequence is CAISAQTSSYEQYF. CDR3 nucleotide sequence: TGTGCCATCAGTGCTCAGACAAGTTCCTACGAGCAGTACTTC.

V is TRBV18 and J is TRBJ2-1; 9 bases are a match to TRBD1. V trimming: 5 bases; J trimming: 9 bases; junction bases outside the gene matches: 8. CDR1 is KGHSH, CDR2 LQKENI, per germline. The CDR3 has 14 residues. CDR3 region: CASSFGTGSVEQFF. CDR3 sequence (DNA): TGTGCCAGCTCATTCGGGACAGGGTCAGTTGAGCAGTTCTTC. The whole variable domain, filled in from reference TRBV18 and TRBJ2-1, reads NAGVMQNPRHLVRRRGQEARLRCSPMKGHSHVYWYRQLPEEGLKFMVYLQKENIIDESGMPKERFSAEFPKEGPSILRIQQVVRGDSAAYFCASSFGTGSVEQFFGPGTRLTVL.

This clonotype turned up a few times. The rearrangement joins TRBV28 to TRBJ1-2; 7 bases fit TRBD1. The ends lost 2 bases at V and 3 bases at J; junction bases unmatched: 3. CDR1 and CDR2 (germline): MDHEN, SYDVKM. CDR3 length: 14 amino acids. CDR3: CASSLAGQHYGYTF. The CDR3 bases are TGTGCCAGCAGTTTAGCGGGACAGCACTATGGCTACACCTTC.

A few counts support this clonotype. This chain links TRBV29-1 with TRBJ1-1; tentative D call: TRBD1 (6 bases). V dropped 8 bases and J dropped 1 base, with 14 bases sitting between them. The CDR3 has 13 residues. Germline lookup yields CDR1 SQVTM and CDR2 ANQGSEA. Here the CDR3 reads CSHKTGQNTEAFF. CDR3 nucleotides: TGCAGCCATAAGACGGGACAGAACACTGAAGCTTTCTTT.

The chain employs TRBV2 and TRBJ1-6; D possibly corresponds to TRBD1 (5 bases). Germline V gene lookup returns CDR1 SNHLY and CDR2 FYNNEI. The V end lost 1 base, the J end lost 2 bases, and 6 bases lay between the germline ends. This CDR3 is 15 amino acids long. CDR3 amino acids: CASSEGRAYNSPLHF. The DNA of the CDR3 is TGTGCCAGCAGTGAAGGCAGGGCCTATAATTCACCCCTCCACTTT.

The table lists this clonotype with a few counts. The V and J genes are TRBV5-1 and TRBJ2-1; no firm D call. The CDR3 has 17 residues. V shed 0 bases and J shed 0 bases, with 13 bases lying between them. Germline CDR1 reads SGHRS; CDR2 reads YFSETQ. The CDR3 DNA follows: TGCGCCAGCAGCTTGGGGGTGGCACCTTACTCCTACAATGAGCAGTTCTTC. Its translation: CASSLGVAPYSYNEQFF.